The subject of this entry is one T cell receptor beta chain. Trimming took 5 bases from V and 5 from J; bases not matched to a gene: 2. The CDR3 has 14 residues. In germline, CDR1 is SNHLY, CDR2 FYNNEI. At the deep level, the assay was run. TCRdb's copy holds only in-frame clones and misses some; the assay was immunoSEQ multiplex PCR. Of 2 million or so clones listed, roughly 94% are singletons. The data belong to a study of shared clonotypes between healthy human individuals. The sample taken for sequencing was naive CD4+ T cells sorted from blood. Documented subset: CD45RA+ positively selected. The TCR originated in a man between 18 and 35 years old in good health. J is TRBJ1-6 and V is TRBV2, with 8 bases fitting TRBD1. DNA for the CDR3: TGTGCCAGCAGTACGACAGGGGATAATTCACCCCTCCACTTT. This translates into CASSTTGDNSPLHF.